This TCR beta chain was found in a study of T cell repertoires in cytomegalovirus infection. Looking at the study overall: Carrying CMV and the relevant HLA type showed in public TCR beta signatures.

From the reads, TCRdb called clonotypes with MiXCR, one entry per CDR3 protein. The sample shows roughly 180,000 distinct CDR3 sequences, approximately 17% of them seen only once. The V end lost 0 bases, the J end lost 1 base, and 10 bases lay between the germline ends. The V gene's germline CDR1 is SGHRS and CDR2 YFSETQ. The CDR3 sequence is 15 residues long. The sample holds one count of this clonotype. Sequences were obtained from CD8+ T cells from PBMCs. The rearrangement uses TRBV5-1 and TRBJ1-1; no definite D call. This receptor was obtained from a human donor in good health (CMV status not recorded). Some clones in this sample may be carry-over from other donors' samples. This CDR3 is CASSLDHPSNTEAFF. The CDR3 DNA sequence: TGCGCCAGCAGCTTGGACCACCCATCGAACACTGAAGCTTTCTTT.